The entry below describes one TCR beta chain. Antigen specificity is unknown. The CDR3 consists of 14 residues. V was trimmed by 3 bases and J by 3 bases, leaving 12 bases between them. Germline V lookup: CDR1 SEHNR, CDR2 FQNEAQ (reference sequence). This sample stems from a study of shared clonotypes between healthy human individuals. Study in general: The plates for each donor numbered three CD4 naive, three CD4 memory, two CD8 naive and one CD8 memory.

The study, taken as a whole, reports: Owing to a small donor count, the genetic and exposure-history diversity represented was limited.

Some clones are missing from TCRdb's copy, which holds only in-frame ones; the method was immunoSEQ multiplex PCR. The sample holds about 680,000 clones, about 91% seen once. The naive CD8 population came from CD45RO-negative cells selected for CCR7, without terminally differentiated effector memory CD45RA+ cells. The sample was naive CD8+ T cells sorted from blood. The genes are TRBV7-9 and TRBJ2-7, with a weak D call TRBD2 (6 bases). The clonotype originates from a man aged 25-45 years in good health. CDR3 sequence: CASSFRDLSYEQYF. The DNA for the CDR3 is TGTGCCAGCAGCTTCCGGGACTTGAGCTACGAGCAGTACTTC.